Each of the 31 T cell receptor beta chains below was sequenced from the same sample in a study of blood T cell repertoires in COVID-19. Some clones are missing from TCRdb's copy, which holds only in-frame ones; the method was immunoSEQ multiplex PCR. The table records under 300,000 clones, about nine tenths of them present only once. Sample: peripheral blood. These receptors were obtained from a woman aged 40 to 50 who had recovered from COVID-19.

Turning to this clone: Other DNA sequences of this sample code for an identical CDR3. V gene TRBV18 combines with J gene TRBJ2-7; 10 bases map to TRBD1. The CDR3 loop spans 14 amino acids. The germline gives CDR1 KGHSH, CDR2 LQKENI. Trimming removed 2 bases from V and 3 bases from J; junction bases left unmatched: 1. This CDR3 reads CASSPGTGDYEQYF. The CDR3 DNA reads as TGTGCCAGCTCACCAGGGACAGGGGACTACGAGCAGTACTTC.

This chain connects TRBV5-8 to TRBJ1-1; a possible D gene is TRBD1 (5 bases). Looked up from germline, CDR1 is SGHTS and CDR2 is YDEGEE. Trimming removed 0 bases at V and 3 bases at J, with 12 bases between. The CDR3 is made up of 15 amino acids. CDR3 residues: CASSLGSGWDTEAFF. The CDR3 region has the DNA TGTGCCAGCAGCTTGGGGTCAGGGTGGGACACTGAAGCTTTCTTT. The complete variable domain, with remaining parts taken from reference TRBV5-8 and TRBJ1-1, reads EAGVTQSPTHLIKTRGQQATLRCSPISGHTSVYWYQQALGLGLQFLLWYDEGEERNRGNFPPRFSGRQFPNYSSELNVNALELEDSALYLCASSLGSGWDTEAFFGQGTRLTVV.

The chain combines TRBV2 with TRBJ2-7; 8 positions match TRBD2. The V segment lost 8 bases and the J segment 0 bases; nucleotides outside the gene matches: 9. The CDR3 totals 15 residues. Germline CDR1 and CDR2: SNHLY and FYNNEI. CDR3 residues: CASLEGSGDSYEQYF. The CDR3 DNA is TGTGCCAGCCTCGAGGGTAGCGGGGACTCCTACGAGCAGTACTTC.

CDR3 sequence (DNA): TGTGCCTGGACTCAGGGTGGGAATGAGCAGTTCTTC. This encodes CAWTQGGNEQFF. The chain combines TRBV30 with TRBJ2-1; possible D gene TRBD1, 5 bases. The CDR3 is 12 amino acids. Trimming cost V 4 bases and J 7 bases, with 11 bases left between them. Germline CDR1 GTSNPN, CDR2 SVGIG (reference sequence).

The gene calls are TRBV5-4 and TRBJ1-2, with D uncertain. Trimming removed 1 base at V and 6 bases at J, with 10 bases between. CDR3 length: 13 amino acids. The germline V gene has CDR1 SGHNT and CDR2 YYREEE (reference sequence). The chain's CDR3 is CASSLRNIDGYTF. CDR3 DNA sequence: TGTGCCAGCAGCTTGCGAAACATCGATGGCTACACCTTC.

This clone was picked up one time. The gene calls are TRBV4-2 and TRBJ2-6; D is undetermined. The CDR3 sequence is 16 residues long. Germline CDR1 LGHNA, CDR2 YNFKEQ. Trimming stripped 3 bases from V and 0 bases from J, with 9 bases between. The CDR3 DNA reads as TGTGCCAGCAGCCACCCCGGTATCTCTGGGGCCAACGTCCTGACTTTC. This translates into CASSHPGISGANVLTF.

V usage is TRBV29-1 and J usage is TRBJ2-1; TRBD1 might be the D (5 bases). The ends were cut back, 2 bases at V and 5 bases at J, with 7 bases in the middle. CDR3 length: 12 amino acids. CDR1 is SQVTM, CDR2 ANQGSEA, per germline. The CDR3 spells CSVEPRDNEQFF. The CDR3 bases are TGCAGCGTTGAACCCAGGGACAATGAGCAGTTCTTC.

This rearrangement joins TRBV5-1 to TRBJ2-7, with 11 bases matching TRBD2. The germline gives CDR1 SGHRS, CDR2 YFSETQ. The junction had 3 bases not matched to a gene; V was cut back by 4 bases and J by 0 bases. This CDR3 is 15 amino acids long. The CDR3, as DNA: TGCGCCAGCAGCGTGACTAGCGGGGTCTCCTACGAGCAGTACTTC. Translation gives CASSVTSGVSYEQYF.

The chain's CDR3 is CASSQDPGTSGRRGGETQYF. The CDR3 nucleotides are TGCGCCAGCAGCCAAGACCCCGGGACTAGCGGGAGGAGGGGGGGAGAGACCCAGTACTTC. The chain couples TRBV4-1 to TRBJ2-5; 15 positions match TRBD2. The V gene's germline CDR1 is MGHRA and CDR2 YSYEKL. Trimming cost V 0 bases and J 4 bases; bases outside gene matches: 12. The CDR3 is made up of 20 amino acids.

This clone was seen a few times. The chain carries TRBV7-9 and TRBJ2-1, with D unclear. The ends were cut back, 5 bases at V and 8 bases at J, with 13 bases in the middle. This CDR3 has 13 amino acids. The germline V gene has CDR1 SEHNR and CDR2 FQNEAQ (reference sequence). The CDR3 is CASSPESQYEQFF. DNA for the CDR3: TGTGCCAGCAGCCCGGAGAGCCAATATGAGCAGTTCTTC.

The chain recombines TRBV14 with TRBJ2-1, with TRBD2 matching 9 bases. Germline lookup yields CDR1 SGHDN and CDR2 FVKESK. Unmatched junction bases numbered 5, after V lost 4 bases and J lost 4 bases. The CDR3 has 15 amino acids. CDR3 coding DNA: TGTGCCAGCAGCCTTCGACTAGCGGAATACAATGAGCAGTTCTTC. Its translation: CASSLRLAEYNEQFF.

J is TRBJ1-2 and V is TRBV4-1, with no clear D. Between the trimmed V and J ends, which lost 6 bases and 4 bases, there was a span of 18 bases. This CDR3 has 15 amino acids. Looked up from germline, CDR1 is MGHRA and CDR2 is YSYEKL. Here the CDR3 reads CASRPFFNRSYGYTF. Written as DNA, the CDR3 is TGCGCCAGCAGGCCATTTTTTAACAGATCCTATGGCTACACCTTC.

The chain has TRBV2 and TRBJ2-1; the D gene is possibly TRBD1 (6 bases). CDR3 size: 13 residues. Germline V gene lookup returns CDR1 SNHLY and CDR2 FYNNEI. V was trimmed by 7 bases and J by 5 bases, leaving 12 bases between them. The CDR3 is CASMMDRNNEQFF. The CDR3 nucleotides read TGTGCCAGCATGATGGACAGAAACAATGAGCAGTTCTTC.

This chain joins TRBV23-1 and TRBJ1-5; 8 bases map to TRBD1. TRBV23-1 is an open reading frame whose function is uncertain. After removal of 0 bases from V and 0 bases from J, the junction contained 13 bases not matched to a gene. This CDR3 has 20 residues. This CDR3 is CASSQSGGGQGNYSNQPQHF. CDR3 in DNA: TGCGCCAGCAGTCAATCGGGCGGAGGACAGGGAAATTATAGCAATCAGCCCCAGCATTTT.

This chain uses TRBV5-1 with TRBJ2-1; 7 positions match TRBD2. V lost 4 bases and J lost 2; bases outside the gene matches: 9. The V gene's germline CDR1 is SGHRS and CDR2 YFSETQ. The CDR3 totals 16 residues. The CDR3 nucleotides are TGCGCCAGCAGCCGTGGTGGGACTACTACCTACAATGAGCAGTTCTTC. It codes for CASSRGGTTTYNEQFF.

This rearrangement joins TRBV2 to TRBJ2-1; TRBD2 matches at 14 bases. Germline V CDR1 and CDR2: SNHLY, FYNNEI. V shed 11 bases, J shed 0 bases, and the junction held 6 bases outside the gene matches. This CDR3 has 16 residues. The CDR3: CAGLAGGYSSYNEQFF. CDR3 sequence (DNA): TGTGCCGGACTAGCGGGGGGATACAGCTCCTACAATGAGCAGTTCTTC.

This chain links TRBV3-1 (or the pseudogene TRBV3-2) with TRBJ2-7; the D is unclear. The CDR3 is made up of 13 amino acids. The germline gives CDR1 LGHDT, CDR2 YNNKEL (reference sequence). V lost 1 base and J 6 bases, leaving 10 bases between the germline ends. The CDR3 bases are TGTGCCAGCAGCCAAGTGGCGGTCGCCGAGCAGTACTTC. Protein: CASSQVAVAEQYF.

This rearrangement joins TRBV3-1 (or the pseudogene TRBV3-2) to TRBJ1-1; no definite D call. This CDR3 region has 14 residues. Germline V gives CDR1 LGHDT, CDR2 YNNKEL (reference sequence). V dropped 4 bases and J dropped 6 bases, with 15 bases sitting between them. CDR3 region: CASSPPVPSPEAFF. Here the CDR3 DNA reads TGTGCCAGCAGCCCGCCGGTCCCCTCCCCTGAAGCTTTCTTT.

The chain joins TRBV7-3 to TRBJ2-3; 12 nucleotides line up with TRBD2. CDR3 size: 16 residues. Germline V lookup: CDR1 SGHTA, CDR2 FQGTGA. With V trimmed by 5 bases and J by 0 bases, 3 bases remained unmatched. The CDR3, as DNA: TGTGCCAGCAGCCTAGCGGGAGGGTCTAGCACAGATACGCAGTATTTT. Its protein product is CASSLAGGSSTDTQYF.

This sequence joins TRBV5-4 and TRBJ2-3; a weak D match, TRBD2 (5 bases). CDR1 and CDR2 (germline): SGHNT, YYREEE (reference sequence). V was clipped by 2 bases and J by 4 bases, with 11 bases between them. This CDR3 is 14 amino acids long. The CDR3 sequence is CASSFVASSDTQYF. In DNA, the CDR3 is TGTGCCAGCAGCTTTGTCGCTAGCTCAGATACGCAGTATTTT.

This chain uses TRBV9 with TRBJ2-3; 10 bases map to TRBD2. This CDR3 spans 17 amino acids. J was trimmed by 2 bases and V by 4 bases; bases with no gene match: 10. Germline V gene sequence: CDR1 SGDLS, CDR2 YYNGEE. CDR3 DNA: TGTGCCAGCAGCTCCCAGCCTAGCGGGGGTTTCACAGATACGCAGTATTTT. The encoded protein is CASSSQPSGGFTDTQYF. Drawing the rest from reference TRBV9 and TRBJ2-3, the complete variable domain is DSGVTQTPKHLITATGQRVTLRCSPRSGDLSVYWYQQSLDQGLQFLIQYYNGEERAKGNILERFSAQQFPDLHSELNLSSLELGDSALYFCASSSQPSGGFTDTQYFGPGTRLTVL.

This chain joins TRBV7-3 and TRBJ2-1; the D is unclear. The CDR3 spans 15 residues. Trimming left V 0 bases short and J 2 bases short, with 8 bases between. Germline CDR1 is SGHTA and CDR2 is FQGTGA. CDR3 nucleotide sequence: TGTGCCAGCAGCTTAACAAGAGAGCCCTACAATGAGCAGTTCTTC. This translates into CASSLTREPYNEQFF.

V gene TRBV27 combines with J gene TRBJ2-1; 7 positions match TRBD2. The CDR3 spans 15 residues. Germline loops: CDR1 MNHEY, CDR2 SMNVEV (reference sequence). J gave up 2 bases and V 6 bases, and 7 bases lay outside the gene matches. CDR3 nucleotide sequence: TGTGCCAGCAGGCCCCGGGAGGCCACCTACAATGAGCAGTTCTTC. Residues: CASRPREATYNEQFF.

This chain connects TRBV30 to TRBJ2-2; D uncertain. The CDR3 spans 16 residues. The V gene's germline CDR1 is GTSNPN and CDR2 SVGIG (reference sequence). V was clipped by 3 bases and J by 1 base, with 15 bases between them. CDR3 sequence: CAWSDPQQRNTGELFF. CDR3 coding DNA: TGTGCCTGGAGCGACCCTCAACAGAGGAACACCGGGGAGCTGTTTTTT.

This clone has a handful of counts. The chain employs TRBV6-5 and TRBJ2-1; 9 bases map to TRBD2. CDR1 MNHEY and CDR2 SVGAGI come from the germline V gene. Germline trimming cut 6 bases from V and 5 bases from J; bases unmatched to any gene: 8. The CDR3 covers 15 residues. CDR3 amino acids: CASSPRGRADNEQFF. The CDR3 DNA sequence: TGTGCCAGCAGCCCACGCGGGAGGGCTGACAATGAGCAGTTCTTC.

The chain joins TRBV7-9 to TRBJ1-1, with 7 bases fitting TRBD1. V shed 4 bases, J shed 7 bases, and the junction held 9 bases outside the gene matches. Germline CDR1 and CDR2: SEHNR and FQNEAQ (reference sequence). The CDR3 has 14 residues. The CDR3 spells CASSYITGDVEAFF. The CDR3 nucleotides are TGTGCCAGCAGCTACATCACAGGGGACGTTGAAGCTTTCTTT.

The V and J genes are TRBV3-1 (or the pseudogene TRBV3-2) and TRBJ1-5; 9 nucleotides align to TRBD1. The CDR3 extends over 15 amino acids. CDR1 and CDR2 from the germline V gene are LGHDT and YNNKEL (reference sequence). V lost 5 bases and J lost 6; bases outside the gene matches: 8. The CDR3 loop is CASSLGQGGTQPQHF. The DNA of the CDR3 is TGTGCCAGCAGCTTGGGACAGGGCGGTACTCAGCCCCAGCATTTT.

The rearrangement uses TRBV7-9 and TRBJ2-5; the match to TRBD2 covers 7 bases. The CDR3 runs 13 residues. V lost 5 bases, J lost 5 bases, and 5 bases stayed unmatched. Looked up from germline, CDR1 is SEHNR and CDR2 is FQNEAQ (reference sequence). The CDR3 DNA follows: TGTGCCAGCAGCCCGACTAGCTCTGAGACCCAGTACTTC. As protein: CASSPTSSETQYF.

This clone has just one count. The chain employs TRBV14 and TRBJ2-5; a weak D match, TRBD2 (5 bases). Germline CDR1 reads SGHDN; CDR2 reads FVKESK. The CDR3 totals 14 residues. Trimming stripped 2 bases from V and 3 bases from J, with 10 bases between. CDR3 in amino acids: CASSQRGRKETQYF. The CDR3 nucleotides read TGTGCCAGCAGCCAACGGGGAAGGAAAGAGACCCAGTACTTC. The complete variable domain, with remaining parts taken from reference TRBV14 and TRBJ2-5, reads EAGVTQFPSHSVIEKGQTVTLRCDPISGHDNLYWYRRVMGKEIKFLLHFVKESKQDESGMPNNRFLAERTGGTYSTLKVQPAELEDSGVYFCASSQRGRKETQYFGPGTRLLVL.

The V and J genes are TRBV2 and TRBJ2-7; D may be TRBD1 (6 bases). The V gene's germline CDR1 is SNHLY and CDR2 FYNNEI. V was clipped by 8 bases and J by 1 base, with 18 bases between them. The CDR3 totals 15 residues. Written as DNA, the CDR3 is TGTGCCAGCTTCACCCCCCTACAGGGATCCTACGAGCAGTACTTC. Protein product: CASFTPLQGSYEQYF.

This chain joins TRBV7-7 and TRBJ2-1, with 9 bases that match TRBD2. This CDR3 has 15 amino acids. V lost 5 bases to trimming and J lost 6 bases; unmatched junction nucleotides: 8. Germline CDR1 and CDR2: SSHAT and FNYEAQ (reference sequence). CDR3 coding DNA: TGTGCCAGCAGCCCTCGACTAGCGGAGCGCAATGAGCAGTTCTTC. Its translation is CASSPRLAERNEQFF.